A few counts support the clone carrying this T cell receptor beta chain. Researchers took RNA transcripts and amplified the TCR beta CDR3 regions from them. In the first-round RT-PCR of the TCR CDR3, the HTBI primer set was used. TCRdb processed the multiplex PCR reads anew with MiXCR; each CDR3 protein has one entry. The sample records 250,000 to 300,000 distinct CDR3 sequences, roughly 19% being singletons. The germline V gene encodes CDR1 MNHNS and CDR2 SASEGT. The V segment lost 6 bases and the J segment 9 bases; nucleotides outside the gene matches: 19. This CDR3 region has 17 residues. The data are from a study of T cells in Graves' hyperthyroidism and ophthalmopathy.

The chain joins TRBV6-1 to TRBJ2-2; 7 bases align to TRBD2. Sequenced material: blood. This receptor was obtained from a man aged 50-60 years with Graves' ophthalmopathy. CDR3 in DNA: TGTGCCAGCAGCCACCACGGGGGAGGGAATCGTCCTCGGGAGCTGTTTTTT. Translating gives CASSHHGGGNRPRELFF.